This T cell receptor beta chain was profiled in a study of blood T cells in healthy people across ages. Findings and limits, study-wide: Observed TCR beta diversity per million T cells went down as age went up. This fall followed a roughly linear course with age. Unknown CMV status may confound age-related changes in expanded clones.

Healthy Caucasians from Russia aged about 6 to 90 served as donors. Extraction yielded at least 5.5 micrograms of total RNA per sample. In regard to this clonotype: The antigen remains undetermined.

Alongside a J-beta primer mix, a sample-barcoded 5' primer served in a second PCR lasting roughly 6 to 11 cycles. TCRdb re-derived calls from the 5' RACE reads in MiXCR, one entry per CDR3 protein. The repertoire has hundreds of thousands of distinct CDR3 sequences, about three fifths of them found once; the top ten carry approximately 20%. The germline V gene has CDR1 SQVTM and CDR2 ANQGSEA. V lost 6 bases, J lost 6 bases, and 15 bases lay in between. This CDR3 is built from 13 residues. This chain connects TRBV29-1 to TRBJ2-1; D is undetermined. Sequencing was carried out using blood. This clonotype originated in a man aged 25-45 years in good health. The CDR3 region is CSVAPRTVNEQFF. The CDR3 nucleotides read TGCAGCGTAGCCCCCCGGACGGTCAATGAGCAGTTCTTC.